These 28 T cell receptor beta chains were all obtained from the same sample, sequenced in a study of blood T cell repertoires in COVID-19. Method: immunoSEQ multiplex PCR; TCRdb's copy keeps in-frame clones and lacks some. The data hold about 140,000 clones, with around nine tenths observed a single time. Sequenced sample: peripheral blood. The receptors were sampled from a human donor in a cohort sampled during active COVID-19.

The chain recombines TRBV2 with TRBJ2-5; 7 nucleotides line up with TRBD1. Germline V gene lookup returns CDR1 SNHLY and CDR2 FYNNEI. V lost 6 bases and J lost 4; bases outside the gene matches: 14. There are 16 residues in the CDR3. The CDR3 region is CASRDDRAGVGETQYF. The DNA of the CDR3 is TGTGCCAGCAGGGATGACAGGGCCGGGGTGGGAGAGACCCAGTACTTC.

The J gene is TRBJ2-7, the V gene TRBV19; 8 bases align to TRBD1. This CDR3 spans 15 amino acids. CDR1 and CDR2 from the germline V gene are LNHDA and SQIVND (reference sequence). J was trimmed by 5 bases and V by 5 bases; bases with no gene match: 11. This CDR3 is CASSLLGQGNNEQYF. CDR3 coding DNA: TGTGCCAGTAGTCTCCTCGGACAGGGTAACAACGAGCAGTACTTC.

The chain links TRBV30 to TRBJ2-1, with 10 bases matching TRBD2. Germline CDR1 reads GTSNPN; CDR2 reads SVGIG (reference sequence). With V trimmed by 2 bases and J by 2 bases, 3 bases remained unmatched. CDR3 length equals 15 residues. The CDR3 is CAWSPLAGAYNEQFF. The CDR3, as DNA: TGTGCCTGGAGTCCCCTAGCGGGAGCCTACAATGAGCAGTTCTTC.

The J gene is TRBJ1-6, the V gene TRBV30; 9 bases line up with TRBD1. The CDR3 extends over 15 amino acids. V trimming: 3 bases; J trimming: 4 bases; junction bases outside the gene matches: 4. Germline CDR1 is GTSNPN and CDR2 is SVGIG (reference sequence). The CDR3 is CAWRGTGFYNSPLHF. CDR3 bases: TGTGCCTGGAGGGGGACAGGGTTTTATAATTCACCCCTCCACTTT.

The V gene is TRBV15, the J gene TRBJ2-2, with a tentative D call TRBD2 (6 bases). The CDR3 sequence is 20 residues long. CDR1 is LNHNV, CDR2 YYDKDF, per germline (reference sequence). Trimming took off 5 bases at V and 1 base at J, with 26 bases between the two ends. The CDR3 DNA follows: TGTGCCACCAGCCCCCCCGCGGGACGCCCGCCTCCTTGGAACACCGGGGAGCTGTTTTTT. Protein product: CATSPPAGRPPPWNTGELFF. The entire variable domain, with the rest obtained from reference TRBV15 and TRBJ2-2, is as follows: DAMVIQNPRYQVTQFGKPVTLSCSQTLNHNVMYWYQQKSSQAPKLLFHYYDKDFNNEADTPDNFQSRRPNTSFCFLDIRSPGLGDTAMYLCATSPPAGRPPPWNTGELFFGEGSRLTVL.

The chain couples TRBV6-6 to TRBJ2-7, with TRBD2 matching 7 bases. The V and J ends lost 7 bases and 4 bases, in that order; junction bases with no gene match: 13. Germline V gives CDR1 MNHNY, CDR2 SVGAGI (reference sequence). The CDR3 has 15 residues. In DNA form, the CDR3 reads TGTGCCAGCACCCTAGGCGGGAGAGGAGGTTACGAGCAGTACTTC. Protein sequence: CASTLGGRGGYEQYF.

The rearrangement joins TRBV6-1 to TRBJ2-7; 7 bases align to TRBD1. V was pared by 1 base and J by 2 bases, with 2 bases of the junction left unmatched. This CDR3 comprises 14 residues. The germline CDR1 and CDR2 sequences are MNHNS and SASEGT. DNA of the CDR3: TGTGCCAGCAGTGAAGGACAGGGAACCTACGAGCAGTACTTC. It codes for CASSEGQGTYEQYF.

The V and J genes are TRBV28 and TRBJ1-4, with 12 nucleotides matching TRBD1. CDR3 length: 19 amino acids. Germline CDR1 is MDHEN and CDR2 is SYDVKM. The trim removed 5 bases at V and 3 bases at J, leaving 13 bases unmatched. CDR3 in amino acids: CASSTSGTGGAAANEKLFF. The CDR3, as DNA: TGTGCCAGCAGTACCTCCGGGACAGGGGGCGCGGCAGCTAATGAAAAACTGTTTTTT.

CDR3 in amino acids: CASRTRWGTNTEAFF. CDR3 DNA: TGTGCCAGCAGAACCCGATGGGGCACGAACACTGAAGCTTTCTTT. The rearrangement links TRBV28 to TRBJ1-1; D possibly corresponds to TRBD1 (5 bases). Germline V lookup: CDR1 MDHEN, CDR2 SYDVKM. Trimming removed 6 bases at V and 1 base at J, with 15 bases between. The CDR3 length is 15 residues.

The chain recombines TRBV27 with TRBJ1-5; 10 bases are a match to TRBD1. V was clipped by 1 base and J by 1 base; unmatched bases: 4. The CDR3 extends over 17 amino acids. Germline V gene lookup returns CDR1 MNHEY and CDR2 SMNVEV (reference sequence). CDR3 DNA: TGTGCCAGCAGTTTATACGGGACAGGGGAAAGCAATCAGCCCCAGCATTTT. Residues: CASSLYGTGESNQPQHF.

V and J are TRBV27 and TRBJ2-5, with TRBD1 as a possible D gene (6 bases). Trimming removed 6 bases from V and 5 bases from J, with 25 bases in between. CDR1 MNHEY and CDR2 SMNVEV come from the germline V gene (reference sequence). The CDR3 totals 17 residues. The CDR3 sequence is CASSLGGPDRLGETQYF. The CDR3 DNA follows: TGTGCCAGCAGCTTAGGGGGACCCGACAGGTTGGGTGAGACCCAGTACTTC.

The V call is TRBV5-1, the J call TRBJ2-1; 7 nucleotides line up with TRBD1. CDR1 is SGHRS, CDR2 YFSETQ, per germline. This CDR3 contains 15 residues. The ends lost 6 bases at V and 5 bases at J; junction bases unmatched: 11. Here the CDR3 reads CASTQGVASHNEQFF. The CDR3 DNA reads TGCGCCAGCACCCAGGGGGTAGCGAGCCACAATGAGCAGTTCTTC. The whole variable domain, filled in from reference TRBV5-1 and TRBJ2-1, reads KAGVTQTPRYLIKTRGQQVTLSCSPISGHRSVSWYQQTPGQGLQFLFEYFSETQRNKGNFPGRFSGRQFSNSRSEMNVSTLELGDSALYLCASTQGVASHNEQFFGPGTRLTVL.

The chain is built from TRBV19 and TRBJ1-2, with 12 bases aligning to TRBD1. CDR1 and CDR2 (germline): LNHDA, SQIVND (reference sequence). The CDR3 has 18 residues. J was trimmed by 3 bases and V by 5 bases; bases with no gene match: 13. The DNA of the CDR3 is TGTGCCAGTAGTCTCACCTTCCCCGGGACAGGGGGCGACTATGGCTACACCTTC. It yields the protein CASSLTFPGTGGDYGYTF.

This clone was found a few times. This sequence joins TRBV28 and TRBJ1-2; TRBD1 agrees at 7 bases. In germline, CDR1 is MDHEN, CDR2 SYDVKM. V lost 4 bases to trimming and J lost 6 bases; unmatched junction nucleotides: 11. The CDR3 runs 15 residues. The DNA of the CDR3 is TGTGCCAGCAGTTCATCAGGGGGTGGGCAAGATGGCTACACCTTC. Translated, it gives CASSSSGGGQDGYTF.

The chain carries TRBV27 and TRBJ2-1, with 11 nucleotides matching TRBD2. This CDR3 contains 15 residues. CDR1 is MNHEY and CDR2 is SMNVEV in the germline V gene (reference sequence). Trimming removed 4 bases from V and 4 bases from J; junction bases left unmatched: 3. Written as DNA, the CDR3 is TGTGCCAGCAGTTCCGGGACTAGCGGATACAATGAGCAGTTCTTC. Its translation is CASSSGTSGYNEQFF.

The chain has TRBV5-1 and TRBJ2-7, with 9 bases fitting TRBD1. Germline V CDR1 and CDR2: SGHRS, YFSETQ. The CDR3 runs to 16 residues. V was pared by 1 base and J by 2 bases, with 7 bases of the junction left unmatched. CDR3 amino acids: CASSLRGGTGTYEQYF. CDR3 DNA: TGCGCCAGCAGCTTGAGGGGCGGGACAGGGACCTACGAGCAGTACTTC.

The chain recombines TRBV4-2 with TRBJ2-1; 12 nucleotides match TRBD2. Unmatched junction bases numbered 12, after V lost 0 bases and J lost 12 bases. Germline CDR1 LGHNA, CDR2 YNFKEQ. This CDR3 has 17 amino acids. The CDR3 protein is CASSQEGSSGRADGQFF. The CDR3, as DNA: TGTGCCAGCAGCCAAGAGGGGTCTAGCGGGAGGGCCGATGGGCAGTTCTTC.

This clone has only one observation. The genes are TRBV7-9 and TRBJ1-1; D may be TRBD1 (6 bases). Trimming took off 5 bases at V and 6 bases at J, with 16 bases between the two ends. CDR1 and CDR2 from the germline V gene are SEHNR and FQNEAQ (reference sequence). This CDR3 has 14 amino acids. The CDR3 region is CASSLQGLGAEAFF. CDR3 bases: TGTGCCAGCAGCCTACAGGGTCTTGGGGCTGAAGCTTTCTTT.

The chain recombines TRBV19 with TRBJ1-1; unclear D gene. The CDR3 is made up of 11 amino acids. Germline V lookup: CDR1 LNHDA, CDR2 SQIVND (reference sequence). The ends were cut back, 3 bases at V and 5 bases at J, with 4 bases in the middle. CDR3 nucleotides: TGTGCCAGTAGTATGAGGACTGAAGCTTTCTTT. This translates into CASSMRTEAFF.

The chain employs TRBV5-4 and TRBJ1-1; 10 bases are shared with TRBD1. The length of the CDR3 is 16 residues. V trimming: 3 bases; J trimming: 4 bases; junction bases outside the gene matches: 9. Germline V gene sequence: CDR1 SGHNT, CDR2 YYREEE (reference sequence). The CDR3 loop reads CASSWGQGWGSTEAFF. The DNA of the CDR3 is TGTGCCAGCAGCTGGGGACAGGGGTGGGGAAGCACTGAAGCTTTCTTT.

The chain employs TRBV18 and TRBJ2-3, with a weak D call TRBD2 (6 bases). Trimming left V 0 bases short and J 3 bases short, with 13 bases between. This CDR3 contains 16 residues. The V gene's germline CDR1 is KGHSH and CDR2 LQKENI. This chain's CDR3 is CASSPPPGVGTDTQYF. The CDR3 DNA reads TGTGCCAGCTCACCACCTCCGGGAGTGGGGACAGATACGCAGTATTTT.

The CDR3 loop reads CASSLLVAGNTGELFF. Written as DNA, the CDR3 is TGTGCCAGCAGTTTATTGGTAGCGGGGAACACCGGGGAGCTGTTTTTT. The chain links TRBV28 to TRBJ2-2, with 7 bases that match TRBD2. This CDR3 is built from 16 residues. With V trimmed by 1 base and J by 1 base, 3 bases remained unmatched. The germline gives CDR1 MDHEN, CDR2 SYDVKM.

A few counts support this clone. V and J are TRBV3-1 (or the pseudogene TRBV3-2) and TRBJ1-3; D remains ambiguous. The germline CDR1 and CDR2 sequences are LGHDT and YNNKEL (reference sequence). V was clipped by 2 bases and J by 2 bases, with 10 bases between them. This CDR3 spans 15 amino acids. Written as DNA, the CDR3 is TGTGCCAGCAGCCAACGGGGAAGCGCTGGAAACACCATATATTTT. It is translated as CASSQRGSAGNTIYF.

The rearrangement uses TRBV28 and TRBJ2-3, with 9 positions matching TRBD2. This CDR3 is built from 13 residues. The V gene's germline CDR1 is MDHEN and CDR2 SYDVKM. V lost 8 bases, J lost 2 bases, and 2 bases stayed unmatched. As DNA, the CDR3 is TGTGCCAGCCGACTAGCGGACACAGATACGCAGTATTTT. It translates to CASRLADTDTQYF.

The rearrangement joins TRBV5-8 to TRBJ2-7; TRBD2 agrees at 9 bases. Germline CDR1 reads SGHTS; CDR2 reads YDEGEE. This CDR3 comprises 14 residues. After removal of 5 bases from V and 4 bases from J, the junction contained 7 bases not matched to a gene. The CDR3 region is CASSQTSGPYEQYF. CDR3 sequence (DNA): TGTGCCAGCAGTCAGACTAGCGGACCTTACGAGCAGTACTTC.

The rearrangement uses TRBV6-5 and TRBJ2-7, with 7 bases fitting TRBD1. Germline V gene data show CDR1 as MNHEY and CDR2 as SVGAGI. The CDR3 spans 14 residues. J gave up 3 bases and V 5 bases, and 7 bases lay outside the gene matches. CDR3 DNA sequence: TGTGCCAGCAGTCGACAGGGTGGGCTCTACGAGCAGTACTTC. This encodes CASSRQGGLYEQYF.

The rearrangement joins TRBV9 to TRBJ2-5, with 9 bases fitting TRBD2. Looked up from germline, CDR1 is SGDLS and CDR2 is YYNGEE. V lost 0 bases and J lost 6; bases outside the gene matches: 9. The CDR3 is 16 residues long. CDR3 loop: CASSVGPSGGSQTQYF. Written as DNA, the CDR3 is TGTGCCAGCAGCGTAGGCCCCAGCGGGGGGAGCCAGACCCAGTACTTC.

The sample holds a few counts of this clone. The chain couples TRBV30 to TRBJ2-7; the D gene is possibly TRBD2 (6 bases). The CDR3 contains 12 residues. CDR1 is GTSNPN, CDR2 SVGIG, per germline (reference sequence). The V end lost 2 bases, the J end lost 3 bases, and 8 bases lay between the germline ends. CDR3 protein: CAWSRRGYEQYF. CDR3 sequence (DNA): TGTGCCTGGAGTAGGAGGGGCTACGAGCAGTACTTC. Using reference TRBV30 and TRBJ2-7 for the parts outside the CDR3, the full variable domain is SQTIHQWPATLVQPVGSPLSLECTVEGTSNPNLYWYRQAAGRGLQLLFYSVGIGQISSEVPQNLSASRPQDRQFILSSKKLLLSDSGFYLCAWSRRGYEQYFGPGTRLTVT.